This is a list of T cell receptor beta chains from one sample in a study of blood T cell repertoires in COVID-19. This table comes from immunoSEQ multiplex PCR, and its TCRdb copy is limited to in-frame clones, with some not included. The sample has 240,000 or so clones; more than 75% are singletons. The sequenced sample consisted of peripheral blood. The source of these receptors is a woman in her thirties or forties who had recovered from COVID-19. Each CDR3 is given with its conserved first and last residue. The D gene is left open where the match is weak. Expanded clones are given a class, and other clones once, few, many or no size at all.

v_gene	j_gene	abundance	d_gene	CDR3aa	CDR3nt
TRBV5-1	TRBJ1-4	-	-	CASSLAGVATNEKLFF	TGCGCCAGCAGCTTGGCAGGGGTAGCAACTAATGAAAAACTGTTTTTT
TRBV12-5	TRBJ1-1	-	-	CASARGGDTEAFF	TGTGCTAGCGCCCGGGGGGGGGACACTGAAGCTTTCTTT
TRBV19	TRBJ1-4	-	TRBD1	CASSMGGQGRWATNEKLFF	TGTGCCAGTAGTATGGGGGGACAGGGAAGGTGGGCAACTAATGAAAAACTGTTTTTT
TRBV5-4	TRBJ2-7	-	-	CASSLGGGSSYEQYF	TGTGCCAGCAGCCTCGGGGGCGGGAGCTCCTACGAGCAGTACTTC
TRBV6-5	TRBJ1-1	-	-	CASTPYASTEAFF	TGTGCCAGCACCCCCTACGCCTCCACTGAAGCTTTCTTT
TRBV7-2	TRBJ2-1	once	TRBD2	CASSISGAPYNEQFF	TGTGCCAGCAGCATCAGCGGGGCCCCCTACAATGAGCAGTTCTTC
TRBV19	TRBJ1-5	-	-	CATLGSPSNQPQHF	TGTGCCACCCTAGGGAGCCCCAGCAATCAGCCCCAGCATTTT
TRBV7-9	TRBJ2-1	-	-	CASSLGAPNNEQFF	TGTGCCAGCAGCTTAGGGGCACCAAACAATGAGCAGTTCTTC
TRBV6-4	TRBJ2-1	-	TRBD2	CASSVEGGSFGEQFF	TGTGCCAGCAGTGTTGAGGGCGGGAGTTTTGGTGAGCAGTTCTTC
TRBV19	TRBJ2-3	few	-	CASSTGQRAGTDTQYF	TGTGCCAGTAGTACGGGACAGCGGGCGGGTACAGATACGCAGTATTTT
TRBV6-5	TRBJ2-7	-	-	CASSYGAGLPSQYF	TGTGCCAGCAGTTACGGCGCGGGACTCCCTTCCCAGTACTTC
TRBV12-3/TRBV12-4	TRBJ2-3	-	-	CASRSNTRDTQYF	TGTGCCAGCAGGTCCAACACTAGGGATACGCAGTATTTT
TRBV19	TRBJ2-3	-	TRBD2	CASSIATSGPVNTQYF	TGTGCCAGTAGTATTGCAACTAGCGGTCCGGTGAATACGCAGTATTTT
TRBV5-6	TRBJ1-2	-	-	CASSLAGNYGYTF	TGTGCCAGCAGCTTAGCCGGGAACTATGGCTACACCTTC
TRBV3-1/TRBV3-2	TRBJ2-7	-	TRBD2	CASSPGGSHEQYF	TGTGCCAGCAGCCCCGGGGGGTCCCACGAGCAGTACTTC
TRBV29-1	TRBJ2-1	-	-	CSVEAGHNEQFF	TGCAGCGTTGAGGCAGGGCATAATGAGCAGTTCTTC
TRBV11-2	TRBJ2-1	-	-	CASSPGSTNNEQFF	TGTGCCAGCAGCCCGGGGAGCACCAACAATGAGCAGTTCTTC
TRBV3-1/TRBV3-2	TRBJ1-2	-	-	CASSQAGAGPNYGYTF	TGTGCCAGCAGCCAAGCAGGCGCAGGCCCTAACTATGGCTACACCTTC
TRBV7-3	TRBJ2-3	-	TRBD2	CASSARLAGGFDTQYF	TGTGCCAGCAGCGCCCGACTAGCGGGAGGGTTCGATACGCAGTATTTT
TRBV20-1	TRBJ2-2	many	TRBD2	CSASDPIAGRAGELFF	TGCAGTGCTAGTGACCCCATAGCGGGAAGGGCGGGGGAGCTGTTTTTT
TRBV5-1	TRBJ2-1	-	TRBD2	CASSPRPGTSGRGNEQFF	TGCGCCAGCAGCCCACGTCCCGGGACTAGCGGGAGGGGGAATGAGCAGTTCTTC
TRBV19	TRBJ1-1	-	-	CASRSVTAEAFF	TGTGCCAGTAGGTCGGTCACAGCTGAAGCTTTCTTT
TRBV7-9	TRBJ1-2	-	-	CASTISAVAYGYTF	TGTGCCAGCACCATCTCGGCGGTGGCCTATGGCTACACCTTC
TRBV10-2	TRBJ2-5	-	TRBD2	CASLAPLAGAGETQYF	TGCGCCAGCCTTGCCCCACTAGCGGGAGCGGGGGAGACCCAGTACTTC
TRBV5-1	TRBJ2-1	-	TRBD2	CASSGTSVGDEQFF	TGCGCCAGCAGTGGGACTAGCGTTGGGGATGAGCAGTTCTTC
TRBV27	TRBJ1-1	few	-	CASLGVGTEAFF	TGTGCCAGTCTAGGGGTGGGCACTGAAGCTTTCTTT
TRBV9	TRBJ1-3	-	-	CASSVAVGASGNTIYF	TGTGCCAGCAGCGTAGCGGTGGGGGCCTCTGGAAACACCATATATTTT
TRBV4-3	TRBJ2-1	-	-	CASSHTYPLVAGINEQFF	TGCGCCAGCAGCCACACATACCCACTAGTGGCGGGAATCAATGAGCAGTTCTTC
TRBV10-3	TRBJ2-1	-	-	CAISGPSSYNEQFF	TGTGCCATCAGTGGGCCTAGCTCCTACAATGAGCAGTTCTTC
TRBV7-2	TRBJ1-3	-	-	CASSLDWGSGSGNTIYF	TGTGCCAGCAGCTTAGATTGGGGCAGTGGCTCTGGAAACACCATATATTTT
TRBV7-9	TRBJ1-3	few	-	CASSLEGPSHSGNTIYF	TGTGCCAGCAGCCTAGAGGGGCCCTCTCACTCTGGAAACACCATATATTTT
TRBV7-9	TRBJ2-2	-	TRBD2	CASSPPPSGRFVGELFF	TGTGCCAGCAGCCCCCCCCCTAGCGGGAGGTTTGTCGGGGAGCTGTTTTTT
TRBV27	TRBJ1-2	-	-	CASSLSGGSGYTF	TGTGCCAGCAGTTTATCGGGGGGGAGTGGCTACACCTTC
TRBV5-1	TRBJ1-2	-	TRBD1	CASTPGPGGGYRYGYTF	TGCGCCAGCACCCCAGGTCCAGGGGGCGGTTATCGCTATGGCTACACCTTC
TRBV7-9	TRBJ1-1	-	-	CASSRLTGLTEAFF	TGTGCCAGCAGCCGCCTCACAGGTTTGACTGAAGCTTTCTTT
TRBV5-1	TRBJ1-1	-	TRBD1	CASSPTTGLGTEAFF	TGCGCCAGCAGCCCAACGACAGGGTTGGGCACTGAAGCTTTCTTT
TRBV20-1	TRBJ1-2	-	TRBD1	CSARGTASYTF	TGCAGTGCTAGGGGGACAGCCAGCTACACCTTC
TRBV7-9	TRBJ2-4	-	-	CASSLALGGRDIQYF	TGTGCCAGCAGCTTAGCCCTGGGGGGGCGGGACATTCAGTACTTC
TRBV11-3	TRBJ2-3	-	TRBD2	CASSSRGNWEREPGTDTQYF	TGTGCCAGCAGCTCCCGGGGCAATTGGGAGCGGGAGCCGGGAACAGATACGCAGTATTTT
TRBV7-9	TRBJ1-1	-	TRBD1	CASSFSAGGFTEAFF	TGTGCCAGCAGCTTTTCGGCAGGGGGATTCACTGAAGCTTTCTTT
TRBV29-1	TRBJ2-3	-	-	CSVELGASLTDTQYF	TGCAGCGTTGAATTGGGGGCCAGCCTCACAGATACGCAGTATTTT
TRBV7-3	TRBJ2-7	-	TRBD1	CASSLSPGGREQYF	TGTGCCAGCAGCTTAAGTCCAGGGGGACGCGAGCAGTACTTC
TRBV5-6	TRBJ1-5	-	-	CASSLGSLGNQPQHF	TGTGCCAGCAGCTTGGGGAGCCTAGGCAATCAGCCCCAGCATTTT
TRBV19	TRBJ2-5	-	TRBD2	CASSMGPRGGQETQYF	TGTGCCAGTAGTATGGGACCGCGGGGGGGCCAAGAGACCCAGTACTTC
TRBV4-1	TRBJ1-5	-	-	CASSQVPGNSNQPQHF	TGCGCCAGCAGCCAAGTACCAGGGAATAGCAATCAGCCCCAGCATTTT
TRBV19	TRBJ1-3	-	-	CASSMGGNLGNTIYF	TGTGCCAGTAGTATGGGAGGCAACCTTGGAAACACCATATATTTT
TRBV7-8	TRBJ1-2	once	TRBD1	CASSPRTGPHGYTF	TGTGCCAGCAGCCCCAGGACAGGCCCCCATGGCTACACCTTC
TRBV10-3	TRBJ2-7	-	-	CAISESGGREQYF	TGTGCCATCAGTGAGTCCGGGGGGCGCGAGCAGTACTTC
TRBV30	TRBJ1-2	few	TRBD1	CAWSVNRGINYGYTF	TGTGCCTGGAGCGTAAACAGGGGCATCAACTATGGCTACACCTTC
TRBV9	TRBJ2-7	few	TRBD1	CASSVGGTGVEQYF	TGTGCCAGCAGCGTAGGCGGGACAGGGGTCGAGCAGTACTTC
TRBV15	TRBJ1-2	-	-	CATSRPGELFYGYTF	TGTGCCACCAGCCGTCCCGGGGAGCTTTTTTATGGCTACACCTTC
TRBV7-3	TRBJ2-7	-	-	CASSLRAGRDPAYEQYF	TGTGCCAGCAGCCTAAGGGCGGGGCGGGATCCCGCCTACGAGCAGTACTTC